This T cell receptor (beta chain) was profiled in a study of blood T cell repertoires in COVID-19. Per the original data handling: Reference gene primer amplification gave nucleated cell count estimates. Only in-frame clones appear in the TCRdb table, and some are missing; sequencing was by immunoSEQ multiplex PCR. V, J and clone size are taken as reported in that table, and D and trimming were inferred from the DNA itself. Of some 250,000 clones in the sample, over 65% are singletons; the top ten hold 2.5% to 4%. This CDR3 is built from 15 residues. Germline CDR1 and CDR2: KGHSH and LQKENI. Trimming shortened V by 3 bases and J by 3 bases, and 13 bases separated the two germline ends.

This sequence was found in an elderly woman with acute or convalescent COVID-19. The sample was peripheral blood. The chain is built from TRBV18 and TRBJ2-3; D possibly corresponds to TRBD1 (5 bases). In DNA, the CDR3 is TGTGCCAGCTCACCTCTCCCCGACAGTACAGATACGCAGTATTTT. Translating it yields CASSPLPDSTDTQYF.